This TCR beta chain appears in the sequencing data of a study of cytomegalovirus exposure and HLA in healthy donors. Germline assignment: CDR1 MNHEY and CDR2 SMNVEV (reference sequence). The V end lost 7 bases, the J end lost 6 bases, and 24 bases lay between the germline ends. CDR3 length: 17 residues. PCR involved 60 Vbeta and 13 Jbeta primers. Clones were read by immunoSEQ multiplex PCR, and TCRdb kept only the in-frame ones, dropping some. Its table lists some 55,000 clones. The J gene is TRBJ2-2, the V gene TRBV27; D perhaps matches TRBD1 (5 bases). The receptor's source is a man aged 18 to 30 in good health and CMV-seropositive. The sequencing input was PBMCs. CDR3 nucleotides: TGTGCCAGCACCATAAAAGGGGTCCGAACTTCGTCCGGGGAGCTGTTTTTT. It translates to CASTIKGVRTSSGELFF.